The source of this TCR beta chain is a study of regulatory T cells in long-lasting Graves disease. There are many counts of this clonotype. Through Arm-PCR of CDR3 regions and iRepertoire HTBI primers, TCR beta libraries were built. From the multiplex PCR reads, TCRdb called clonotypes with MiXCR, one entry per CDR3 protein. The sample shows approximately 540,000 distinct CDR3 sequences, 12% of them seen only once. CDR1 MNHEY and CDR2 SMNVEV come from the germline V gene (reference sequence). The ends were cut back, 3 bases at V and 7 bases at J, with 15 bases in the middle. CDR3 length equals 14 residues. Indicated time point: newly diagnosed GD, antithyroid drugs for less than 3 months. Making the TCR library involved RNA that had been extracted from PBMCs. The sample also formed part of further work on T cells in Graves' hyperthyroidism and ophthalmopathy.

This TCR was sampled from a woman under 40 with Graves disease. This sample comprised peripheral blood mononuclear cells (PBMCs), obtained at new diagnosis, from a patient treated with antithyroid drugs. The chain links TRBV27 to TRBJ1-2; tentatively, D is TRBD1 (6 bases). CDR3 sequence reads: CASSLQGTGRGYTF. The CDR3 bases are TGTGCCAGCAGTTTGCAGGGGACGGGTCGTGGCTACACCTTC.